This T cell receptor (beta chain) came from a study of blood T cell repertoires in COVID-19. Study at large: Researchers got acute and convalescent COVID-19 samples from the United States, Italy and Spain. T cells, B-cell-depleted T cells, or PBMCs provided the cDNA or gDNA that served as material.

V was pared by 2 bases and J by 6 bases, with 13 bases between. This CDR3 is 14 amino acids long. The germline CDR1 and CDR2 sequences are SNHLY and FYNNEI. As originally analysed: For nucleated cells, counts were estimated from reference gene primer amplification. TCRdb's table, derived via immunoSEQ multiplex PCR, lists solely in-frame clones and lacks some. That table is the source of V, J and clone size, and D and trimming were worked out from the DNA. The sample yields about 200,000 clones, around nine tenths seen once. The sequenced material came from peripheral blood. The V gene is TRBV2, the J gene TRBJ1-2; possible D gene TRBD1, 6 bases. The TCR was taken from a man aged 55-75 years who had recovered from COVID-19. The CDR3 sequence is CASSEISRGDGYTF. In nucleotides, the CDR3 is TGTGCCAGCAGTGAAATCTCCAGGGGCGATGGCTACACCTTC.